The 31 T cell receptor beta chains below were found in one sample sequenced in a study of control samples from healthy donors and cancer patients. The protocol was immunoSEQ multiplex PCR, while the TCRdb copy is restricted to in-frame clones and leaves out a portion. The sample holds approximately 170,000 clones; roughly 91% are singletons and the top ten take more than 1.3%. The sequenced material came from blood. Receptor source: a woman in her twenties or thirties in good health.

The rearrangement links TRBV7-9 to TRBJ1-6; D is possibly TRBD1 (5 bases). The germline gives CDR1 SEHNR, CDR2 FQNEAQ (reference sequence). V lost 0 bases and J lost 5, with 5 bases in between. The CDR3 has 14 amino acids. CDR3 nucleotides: TGTGCCAGCAGCTTAGCAGGGGATAATTCACCCCTCCACTTT. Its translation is CASSLAGDNSPLHF. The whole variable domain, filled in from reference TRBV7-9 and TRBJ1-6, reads DTGVSQNPRHKITKRGQNVTFRCDPISEHNRLYWYRQTLGQGPEFLTYFQNEAQLEKSRLLSDRFSAERPKGSFSTLEIQRTEQGDSAMYLCASSLAGDNSPLHFGNGTRLTVT.

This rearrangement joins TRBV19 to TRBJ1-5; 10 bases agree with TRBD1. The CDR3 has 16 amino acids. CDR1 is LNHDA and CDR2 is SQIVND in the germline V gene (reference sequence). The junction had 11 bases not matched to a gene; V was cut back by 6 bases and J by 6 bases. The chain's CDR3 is CASSRQGQGMTQPQHF. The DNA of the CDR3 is TGTGCCAGTAGCCGCCAGGGACAGGGGATGACTCAGCCCCAGCATTTT.

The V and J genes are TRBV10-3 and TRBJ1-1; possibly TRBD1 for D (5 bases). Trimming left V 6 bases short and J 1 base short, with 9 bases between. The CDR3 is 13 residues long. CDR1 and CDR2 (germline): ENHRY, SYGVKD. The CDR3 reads CAIRRDGNTEAFF. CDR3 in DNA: TGTGCCATCAGGAGGGACGGGAACACTGAAGCTTTCTTT.

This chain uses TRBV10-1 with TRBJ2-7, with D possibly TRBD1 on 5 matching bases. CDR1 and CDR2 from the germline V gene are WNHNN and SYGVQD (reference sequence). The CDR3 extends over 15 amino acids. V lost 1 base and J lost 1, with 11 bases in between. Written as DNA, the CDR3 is TGCGCCAGCAGTGAGTATAGGGGTTCGTCCTACGAGCAGTACTTC. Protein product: CASSEYRGSSYEQYF.

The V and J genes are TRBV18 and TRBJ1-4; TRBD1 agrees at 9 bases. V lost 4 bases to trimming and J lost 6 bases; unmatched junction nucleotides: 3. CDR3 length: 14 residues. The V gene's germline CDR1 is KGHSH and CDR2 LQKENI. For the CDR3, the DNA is TGTGCCAGCTCACGGGACAGGGTGGATGAAAAACTGTTTTTT. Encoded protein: CASSRDRVDEKLFF.

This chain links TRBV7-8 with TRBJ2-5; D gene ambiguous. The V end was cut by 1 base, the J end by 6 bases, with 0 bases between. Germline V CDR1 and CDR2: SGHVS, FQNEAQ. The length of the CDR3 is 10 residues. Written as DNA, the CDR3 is TGTGCCAGCAGCTTAGAGACCCAGTACTTC. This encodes CASSLETQYF. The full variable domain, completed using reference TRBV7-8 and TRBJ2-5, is GAGVSQSPRYKVAKRGQDVALRCDPISGHVSLFWYQQALGQGPEFLTYFQNEAQLDKSGLPSDRFFAERPEGSVSTLKIQRTQQEDSAVYLCASSLETQYFGPGTRLLVL.

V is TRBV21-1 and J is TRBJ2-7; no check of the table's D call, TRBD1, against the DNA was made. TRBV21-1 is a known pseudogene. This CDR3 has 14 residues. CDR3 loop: CASSNRGPSYEQYF. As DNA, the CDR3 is TGTGCCAGCAGCAACAGGGGGCCTTCCTACGAGCAGTACTTC.

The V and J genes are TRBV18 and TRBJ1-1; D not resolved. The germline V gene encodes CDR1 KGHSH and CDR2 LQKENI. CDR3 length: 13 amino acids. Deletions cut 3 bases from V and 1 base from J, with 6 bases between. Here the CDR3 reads CASSPLPNTEAFF. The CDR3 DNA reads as TGTGCCAGCTCACCTCTACCGAACACTGAAGCTTTCTTT.

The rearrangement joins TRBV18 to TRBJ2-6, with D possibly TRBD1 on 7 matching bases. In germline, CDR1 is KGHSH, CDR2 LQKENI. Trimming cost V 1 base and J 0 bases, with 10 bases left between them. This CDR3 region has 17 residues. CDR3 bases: TGTGCCAGCTCACCACGGCAGGGGGGCTCTGGGGCCAACGTCCTGACTTTC. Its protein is CASSPRQGGSGANVLTF.

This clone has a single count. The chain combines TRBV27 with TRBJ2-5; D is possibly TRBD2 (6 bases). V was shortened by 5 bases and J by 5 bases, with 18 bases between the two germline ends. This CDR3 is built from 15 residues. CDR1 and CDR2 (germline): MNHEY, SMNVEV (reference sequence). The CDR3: CASSPLAGGGETQYF. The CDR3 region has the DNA TGTGCCAGCAGTCCACTAGCTGGAGGAGGGGAGACCCAGTACTTC.

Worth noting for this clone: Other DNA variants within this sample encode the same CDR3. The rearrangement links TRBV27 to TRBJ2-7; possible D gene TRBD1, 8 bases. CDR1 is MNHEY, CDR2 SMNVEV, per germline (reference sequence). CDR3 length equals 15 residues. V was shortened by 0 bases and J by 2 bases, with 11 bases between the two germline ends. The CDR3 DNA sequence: TGTGCCAGCAGTTTATCACAGGGGGGGACCTACGAGCAGTACTTC. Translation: CASSLSQGGTYEQYF.

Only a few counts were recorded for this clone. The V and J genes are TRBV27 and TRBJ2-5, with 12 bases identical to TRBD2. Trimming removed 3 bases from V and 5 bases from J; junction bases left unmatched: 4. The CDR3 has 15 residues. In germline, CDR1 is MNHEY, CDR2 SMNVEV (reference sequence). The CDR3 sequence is CASSFDTSGGETQYF. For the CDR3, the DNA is TGTGCCAGCAGTTTTGACACTAGCGGGGGGGAGACCCAGTACTTC.

This CDR3 is CASSQDGKGGDYGYTF. The CDR3 nucleotides are TGCGCCAGCAGCCAAGATGGGAAAGGGGGCGACTATGGCTACACCTTC. The chain uses TRBV4-3 and TRBJ1-2; TRBD1 matches 7 bases. Germline CDR1 LGHNA, CDR2 YSLEER. V lost 0 bases to trimming and J lost 3 bases; unmatched junction nucleotides: 7. CDR3 length: 16 residues.

This chain's CDR3 is CASSLAGGPTGELFF. As DNA, the CDR3 is TGTGCCAGCAGCTTAGCGGGAGGGCCAACCGGGGAGCTGTTTTTT. The chain couples TRBV7-2 to TRBJ2-2, with 7 bases that match TRBD2. Germline assignment: CDR1 SGHTA and CDR2 FQGNSA. With V trimmed by 0 bases and J by 5 bases, 3 bases remained unmatched. The CDR3 runs 15 residues. The whole variable domain, remainder taken from reference TRBV7-2 and TRBJ2-2, is GAGVSQSPSNKVTEKGKDVELRCDPISGHTALYWYRQSLGQGLEFLIYFQGNSAPDKSGLPSDRFSAERTGGSVSTLTIQRTQQEDSAVYLCASSLAGGPTGELFFGEGSRLTVL.

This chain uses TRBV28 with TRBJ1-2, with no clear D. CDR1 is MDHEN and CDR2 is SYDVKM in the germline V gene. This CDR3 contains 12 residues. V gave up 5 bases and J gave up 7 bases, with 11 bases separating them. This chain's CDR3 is CASSLGSGGYTF. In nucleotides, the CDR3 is TGTGCCAGCAGTCTCGGGTCGGGTGGCTACACCTTC.

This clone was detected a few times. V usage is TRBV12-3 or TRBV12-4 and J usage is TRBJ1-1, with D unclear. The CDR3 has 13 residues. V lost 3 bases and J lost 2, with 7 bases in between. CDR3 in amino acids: CASSFRSNTEAFF. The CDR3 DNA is TGTGCCAGCAGTTTCAGGTCCAACACTGAAGCTTTCTTT.

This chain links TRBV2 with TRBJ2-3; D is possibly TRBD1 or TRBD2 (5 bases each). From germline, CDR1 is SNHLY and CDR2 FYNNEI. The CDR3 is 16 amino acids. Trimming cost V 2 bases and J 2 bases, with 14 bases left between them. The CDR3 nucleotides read TGTGCCAGCAGTGAATCGCCCAGGGAGTCCACAGATACGCAGTATTTT. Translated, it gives CASSESPRESTDTQYF. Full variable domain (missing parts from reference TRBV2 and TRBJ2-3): EPEVTQTPSHQVTQMGQEVILRCVPISNHLYFYWYRQILGQKVEFLVSFYNNEISEKSEIFDDQFSVERPDGSNFTLKIRSTKLEDSAMYFCASSESPRESTDTQYFGPGTRLTVL.

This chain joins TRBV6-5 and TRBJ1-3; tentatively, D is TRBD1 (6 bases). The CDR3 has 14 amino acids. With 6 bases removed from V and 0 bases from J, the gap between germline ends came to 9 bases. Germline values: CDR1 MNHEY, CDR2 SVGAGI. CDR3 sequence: CASRETGSGNTIYF. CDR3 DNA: TGTGCCAGCAGGGAGACAGGCTCTGGAAACACCATATATTTT.

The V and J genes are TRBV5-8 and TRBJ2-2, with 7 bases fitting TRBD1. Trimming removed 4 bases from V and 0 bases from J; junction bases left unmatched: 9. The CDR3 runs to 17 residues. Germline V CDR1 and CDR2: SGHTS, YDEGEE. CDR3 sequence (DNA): TGTGCCAGCAGCCCGGACCACAGGGGACCGAACACCGGGGAGCTGTTTTTT. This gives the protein CASSPDHRGPNTGELFF. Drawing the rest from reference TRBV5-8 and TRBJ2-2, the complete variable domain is EAGVTQSPTHLIKTRGQQATLRCSPISGHTSVYWYQQALGLGLQFLLWYDEGEERNRGNFPPRFSGRQFPNYSSELNVNALELEDSALYLCASSPDHRGPNTGELFFGEGSRLTVL.

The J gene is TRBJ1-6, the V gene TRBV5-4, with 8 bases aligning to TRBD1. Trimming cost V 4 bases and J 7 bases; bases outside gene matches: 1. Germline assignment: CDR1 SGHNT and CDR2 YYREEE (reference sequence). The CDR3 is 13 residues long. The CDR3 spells CASSRTGNSPLHF. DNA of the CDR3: TGTGCCAGCAGCCGGACAGGGAATTCACCCCTCCACTTT.

CDR3 DNA sequence: TGTGCCTGGAGTGCGGGGCTAGCGGGAGGCAATGAGCAGTTCTTC. As protein: CAWSAGLAGGNEQFF. V usage is TRBV30 and J usage is TRBJ2-1; TRBD2 aligns across 11 bases. CDR1 GTSNPN and CDR2 SVGIG come from the germline V gene (reference sequence). The CDR3 sequence is 15 residues long. Trimming at V came to 1 base and at J to 6 bases, leaving 5 bases not matched to a gene.

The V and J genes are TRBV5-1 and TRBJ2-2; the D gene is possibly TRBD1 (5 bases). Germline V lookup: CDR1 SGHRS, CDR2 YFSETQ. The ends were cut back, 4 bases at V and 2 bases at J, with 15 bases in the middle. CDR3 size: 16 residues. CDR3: CASSSATVPNTGELFF. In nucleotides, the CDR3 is TGCGCCAGCAGCAGCGCGACAGTTCCTAACACCGGGGAGCTGTTTTTT.

CDR3 amino acids: CASSLRLAGGEVTGELFF. The CDR3 DNA follows: TGTGCCAGCAGCTTAAGGCTAGCGGGAGGTGAGGTCACCGGGGAGCTGTTTTTT. The genes are TRBV7-3 and TRBJ2-2; 11 bases agree with TRBD2. Germline lookup yields CDR1 SGHTA and CDR2 FQGTGA. The CDR3 runs to 18 residues. V dropped 1 base and J dropped 4; count of bases not matched to a gene: 8.

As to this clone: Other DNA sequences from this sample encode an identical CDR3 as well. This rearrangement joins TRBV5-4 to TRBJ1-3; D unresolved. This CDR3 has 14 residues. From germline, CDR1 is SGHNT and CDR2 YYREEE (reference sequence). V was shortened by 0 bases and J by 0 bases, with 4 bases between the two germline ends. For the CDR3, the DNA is TGTGCCAGCAGCTTGGGGTCCTCTGGAAACACCATATATTTT. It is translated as CASSLGSSGNTIYF.

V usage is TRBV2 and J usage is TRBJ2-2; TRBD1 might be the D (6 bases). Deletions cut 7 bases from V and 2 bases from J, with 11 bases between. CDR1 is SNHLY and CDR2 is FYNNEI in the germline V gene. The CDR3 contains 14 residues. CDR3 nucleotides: TGTGCCAGCACCCGGGACATCAACACCGGGGAGCTGTTTTTT. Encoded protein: CASTRDINTGELFF.

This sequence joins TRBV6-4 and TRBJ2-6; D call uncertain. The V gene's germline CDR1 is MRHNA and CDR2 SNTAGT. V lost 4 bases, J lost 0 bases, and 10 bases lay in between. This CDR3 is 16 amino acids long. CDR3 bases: TGTGCCAGCAGTGCTGGGCGAGACTCTGGGGCCAACGTCCTGACTTTC. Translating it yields CASSAGRDSGANVLTF.

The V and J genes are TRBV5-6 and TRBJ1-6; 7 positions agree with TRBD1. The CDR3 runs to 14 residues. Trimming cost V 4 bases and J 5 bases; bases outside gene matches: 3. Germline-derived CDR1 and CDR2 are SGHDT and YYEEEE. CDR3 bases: TGTGCCAGCAGCCCGGACAGGAATAATTCACCCCTCCACTTT. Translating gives CASSPDRNNSPLHF.

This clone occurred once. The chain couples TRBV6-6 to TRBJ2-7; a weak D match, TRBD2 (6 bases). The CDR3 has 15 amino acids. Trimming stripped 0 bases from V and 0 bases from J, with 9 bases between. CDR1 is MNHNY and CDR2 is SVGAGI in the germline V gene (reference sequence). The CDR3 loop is CASSYSGGPSYEQYF. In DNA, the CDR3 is TGTGCCAGCAGTTACTCGGGAGGCCCCTCCTACGAGCAGTACTTC.

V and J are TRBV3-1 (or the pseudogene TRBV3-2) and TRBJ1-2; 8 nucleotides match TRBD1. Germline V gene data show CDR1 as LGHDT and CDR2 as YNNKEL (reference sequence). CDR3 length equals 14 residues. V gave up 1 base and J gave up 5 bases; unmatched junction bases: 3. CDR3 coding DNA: TGTGCCAGCAGCCAAGGACAGGGGAGGTATGGCTACACCTTC. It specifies CASSQGQGRYGYTF.

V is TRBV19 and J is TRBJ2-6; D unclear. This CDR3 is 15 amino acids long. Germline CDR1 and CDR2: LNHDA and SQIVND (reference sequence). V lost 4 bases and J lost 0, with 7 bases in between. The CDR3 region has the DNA TGTGCCAGTAGTACCCACAGCTCTGGGGCCAACGTCCTGACTTTC. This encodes CASSTHSSGANVLTF.

The CDR3 sequence: CASSFITANNYGYTF. The CDR3 DNA sequence: TGTGCCAGCAGTTTCATCACAGCTAATAACTATGGCTACACCTTC. This rearrangement joins TRBV28 to TRBJ1-2; D remains ambiguous. The V end lost 3 bases, the J end lost 1 base, and 12 bases lay between the germline ends. This CDR3 region has 15 residues. Germline V gives CDR1 MDHEN, CDR2 SYDVKM.